Described below is a single TCR beta chain sequence and its context. Its antigen is currently not known. No much larger clone exists at a distance of one base, and base qualities are not known. This sample stems from a study of cytomegalovirus exposure and HLA in healthy donors (dated by TCRdb to 2017 to 2019). About the full investigation: According to an earlier analysis of a few hundred of the donors, some 180 million T cells yielded some 120 million unique TCR beta sequences and about 300 Gb of sequence data. To predict cytomegalovirus infection status, the study brought together high-throughput TCR immunosequencing, statistical association of individual TCRs with disease status, and machine learning. HLA typing covered class I and class II loci at four-digit resolution. The study profiled the T cell repertoires of 500 to 800 subjects by immunosequencing and related them to cytomegalovirus serostatus. Approximately 300 gigabases of sequencing data and around 85 million unique TCR sequences made up an early release that covered roughly 670 HLA-typed donors. The study was designed to test whether signatures of past pathogen exposure could be identified by cataloging public T cell receptors. All discovery cohort repertoires had been generated on a single sequencing platform. The number of donors typed differed by locus, with about 629-630 for A, B, C, DRB1 and DQB1, over 500 for DQA1, 606 for DPA1, and around 450 for DPB1. An earlier analysis of around 580 of the donors used high-throughput TCR beta sequencing to judge whether each TCR beta V gene segment behaved as functional or pseudogenic. Among the roughly 410 genotyped donors, approximately 77% belonged to the genetic ancestry cluster associated with self-reported Caucasian donors. In the later analysis, no new phenotypic data were used to find candidate immune exposures; instead, reliance was placed on TCR beta sequences and their occurrence across donors. A separate validation cohort of approximately 130 different subjects was used in addition to the approximately 640-subject first cohort. Across 300 to 400 genotyped donors of the cohort, an average of approximately 220,000 unique TCR beta nucleotide sequences per donor were sequenced, and about a sixth of those sequences were non-productive. Donor age, sex, ethnicity and CMV serostatus were collected together with the repertoire data. Because of strong linkage in the cohort, a handful of DR-DQ haplotypes were treated as single units for association and clustering. To study patterns of TCR occurrence, a later analysis re-analyzed previously published TCR beta repertoires from more than 550 donors and added high-resolution HLA genotyping. A later genetic analysis took genome-wide SNP genotypes for about 55% of the 666 donors and used that subset as a discovery cohort.

CDR1 MDHEN and CDR2 SYDVKM were looked up in the germline V gene. There are 14 amino acids in the CDR3, from cysteine to phenylalanine inclusive. Only the CDR3 portion is preserved as DNA: 42 bases, with reading frame beginning at the first base. Compared with germline, V lacks 6 bases and J lacks 6 bases; bases without a gene match: 5. Library method: the immunoSEQ multiplex PCR assay. For the multiplex PCR, a mixture combining 60 forward primers for TCR Vbeta segments and 13 reverse primers for TCR Jbeta segments was used. A multiplex PCR assay on genomic DNA amplified the CDR3 region of rearranged TCR beta genes. The Illumina HiSeq System was used to sequence the amplified TCR beta libraries as 87-base-pair reads. As for the original processing: A later analysis counted approximately 84 million unique TCR beta chains across the 690 or so repertoires, and roughly 10 million of these chains were shared by at least two donors. A nearest-neighbor algorithm error-corrected the raw reads and collapsed the reads into unique sequences, merging closely related sequences to remove PCR and sequencing errors. V, D and J gene segments were assigned by aligning CDR3 sequences to IMGT reference sequences. For a sequence to be retained, a match of at least six nucleotides to both a V gene segment and a J gene segment was required. A rearrangement counted as productive if the CDR3 had no stop codons and remained in frame with V and J, and every other rearrangement counted as non-productive. Following IMGT convention, CDR3 was defined as the stretch from the second conserved V-encoded cysteine up to the conserved J-encoded phenylalanine. In an earlier analysis of 500 to 650 of the donors, sequences lacking an unambiguous match to a single V gene segment were excluded. In an earlier analysis of a few hundred of the donors, V segments were called functional above 56.7% productive rearrangements and were called segregating when the between-donor standard deviation exceeded 5%. To diagnose cytomegalovirus status from the catalog of TCR beta chain sequences, a statistical classification framework was built. V and J gene assignment, in a later analysis, came from comparing TCR nucleotide sequences with IMGT/GENE-DB human TR gene sequences. In a later analysis, CDR3 sequences and most-parsimonious VDJ recombination scenarios were assigned using the TCRdist pipeline. A later analysis defined each TCR beta chain by its CDR3 amino acid sequence plus V-gene family, and excluded reads lacking a unique V-gene family. In a later analysis, nearly 600 highly shared, low-generation-probability nucleotide sequences were removed to address suspected cross-contamination and a sequencing artifact. A later analysis calculated a clonal expansion index for each public chain from normalized within-repertoire ranks of inferred template counts. Generation probabilities in a later analysis came from a VDJ recombination model fitted to out-of-frame rearrangements, and those results were checked against IGoR. A later analysis scored TCR-TCR, TCR-HLA and TCR-CMV co-occurrence with hypergeometric tests, applying a repertoire-size bias correction to TCR pairs. To estimate false discovery rates, a later analysis permuted the HLA or CMV assignments 20 times. In a later analysis, co-occurring TCRs were grouped using DBSCAN, and TCRdist sequence similarity was added for clustering within HLA-allele-positive subsets. For co-occurrence clustering, repertoires with fewer than 30,000 or more than 120,000 public chains were excluded, along with four or five repertoires with anomalous nucleotide sharing. As stored in TCRdb, this immuneACCESS dataset retains in-frame rearrangements with V and J assigned. A fraction of the clones does not appear; measured against another copy, unresolved V genes explain less than half of the discrepancy, and the remainder lacks a known reason. Clonal size and the V and J genes are those of that table, whereas D and trimming came from the DNA. The sample contains about 160,000 clones, more than 70% of them found a single time. The top ten clonotypes cover around 4.6% of the sample.

Points the paper makes about the study in general: A later analysis reported that several top co-occurrence clusters appeared linked to parvovirus B19, influenza, CMV and Epstein-Barr virus. Because counts were too low, about 17 rarely observed V segments, including chromosome 9 orphons, were excluded from the earlier analysis of 587 of the donors. The classifier was reported to diagnose cytomegalovirus status with high specificity and sensitivity in both the original and validation cohorts. Presence/absence analyses assumed roughly uniform sequencing depth across donors, an assumption that may not hold. The sequencing pipeline was judged likely to have produced a cluster of highly shared sequence variants as a technical artifact. Because HLA typing was missing for some donors at each locus, association tests included only the typed subset. Most CMV-associated TCR beta chains appeared to be HLA-restricted in a later analysis, and the HLA associations seemed to be driven largely by CMV exposure. An earlier analysis of approximately 540 of the donors showed that most TCR beta V segments appeared in productive rearrangements either about 87% or about 30% of the time, which broadly matched IMGT annotations. While some public TCRs were present in many individuals, most TCR sequences turned up only very rarely across donors. In a later genetic analysis, a missense DCLRE1C variant was associated with V-gene and J-gene trimming of TCR beta chains, and the association was replicated in an independent cohort. Compared with the approximately 720-donor mean, donors in an Asian-associated ancestry cluster had fewer N-insertions in productive TCRs, according to a later genetic analysis. In a later analysis, around 15,000 TCR beta sequences were associated with specific HLA alleles at a false discovery rate of 0.05. A total of about 180 TCR beta chains were listed by the study as associated with cytomegalovirus. A later analysis found that HLA-associated TCR beta chains were more clonally expanded and had lower generation probabilities than equally common non-associated chains. Only TCR beta chains were sequenced in this cohort, and the absence of alpha or paired-chain data limited detectable features. A few of the identified cytomegalovirus-associated TCR beta chains were confirmed in vitro to be specific for cytomegalovirus antigens. The only immune exposure information available for the cohort was CMV serostatus. According to the authors, the approach could potentially be generalized to other disease states and immunological phenotypes. A further reported finding was that TCR beta sequences accurately predicted the HLA-A and HLA-B alleles for most subjects in the first cohort. Because the 87-base-pair reads could not distinguish some IMGT-functional V segments, including TRBV6-2 and TRBV6-3, those segments were excluded. Linkage disequilibrium might explain the correlated functional status among segregating V segments, but an unknown experimental factor could not be ruled out. In a later analysis, TCR association rates were found to vary across HLA loci, with the most associated TCRs seen for DRB1 alleles and the fewest for HLA-C alleles. Strong co-occurrence of HLA alleles, especially DR and DQ, made assigning TCR associations to individual alleles difficult.

In total, around 600 healthy bone marrow donors made up the cohort. At the time of sampling, all cohort members were nominally healthy, though unrecorded immune exposures were likely present. The donor tested CMV seronegative, placing the donor among the roughly 350 seronegative members of the cohort. A peripheral blood sample was collected from each donor, and TCR beta sequencing was performed on peripheral blood mononuclear cells. Genomic DNA extraction from the blood cell samples was performed with the Qiagen DNeasy Blood Extraction Kit. The chain couples TRBV28 to TRBJ2-1; TRBD2 lines up with 10 middle nucleotides. The sample comprised PBMCs. The TCR comes from a male donor in good health and CMV-seronegative. The encoded CDR3 is CASSPSGSSNEQFF. Read as DNA, the sequence is TGTGCCAGCAGCCCTAGCGGGAGTAGCAATGAGCAGTTCTTC.